The rows below give T cell receptor beta chains drawn from one sample of a study of T cell repertoires in cytomegalovirus infection. TCRdb re-called the reads through MiXCR, storing one row per CDR3 protein. The profile shows 250,000 or so distinct CDR3 sequences, more than 15% of them singletons. The material sequenced was CD8+ T cells from PBMCs. The source is a human donor in good health (CMV status not recorded). Some clones in this sample may be carry-over from other donors' samples. The conserved cysteine and the conserved F or W are not part of the CDR3 here. The order of the fields is clone size, J gene, V gene, CDR3 protein. For some rows the clone size is stated as once, few or many, or as a class when expanded; others skip it.

many TRBJ2-2 TRBV7-3 ASSPVGTGELF
- TRBJ1-5 TRBV19 ASSMVRDLNQPQH
- TRBJ2-1 TRBV28 ASSLIRNEQF
few TRBJ2-7 TRBV12-3/TRBV12-4 ASSISRLATEQY
few TRBJ2-3 TRBV2 ASALAEDTQY
- TRBJ1-5 TRBV28 ASIWGADSNQPQH
many TRBJ2-1 TRBV7-8 ASSLAAGGGHYSSYNEQF
many TRBJ2-7 TRBV7-8 ASSLDPTSGGAYEQY
- TRBJ1-2 TRBV4-1 ASSQGAAANYGYT
few TRBJ1-2 TRBV9 ASSTRQEFYGYT
few TRBJ2-7 TRBV2 ASRDGTADYEQY
- TRBJ1-5 TRBV12-3/TRBV12-4 ASSGSAWGGQPQH
few TRBJ2-2 TRBV3-1 ASSQGGGPNTGELF
- TRBJ2-2 TRBV27 ASSPTTTGLYGELF
few TRBJ2-2 TRBV7-9 ASSFLLGSTGELF
many TRBJ1-1 TRBV7-2 ASSLARENTEAF
few TRBJ2-6 TRBV27 ASSPQGAGANVLT
- TRBJ2-7 TRBV19 ASSIGPDFEQY
few TRBJ2-7 TRBV6-6 ASSQKGQGAREQY
- TRBJ2-3 TRBV6-6 ASSPERLGADTQY
few TRBJ1-5 TRBV7-9 ASSSRHRGSPQPQH
many TRBJ2-5 TRBV11-1 ASSVDLGGGRETQY
- TRBJ2-5 TRBV3-1 ASSQSQGQETQY
- TRBJ2-2 TRBV19 ASSGDSYSGELF
few TRBJ2-1 TRBV19 ASSISGGSSYNEQF
many TRBJ1-1 TRBV6-1 ASSEGGFLNTEAF
- TRBJ2-2 TRBV24-1 ATSDPGTGTGELF
many TRBJ2-2 TRBV7-2 ASSARQGPVHGELF
- TRBJ2-1 TRBV13 ASSSPGGSSYNEQF
many TRBJ2-5 TRBV7-6 ASSSDQETQY
many TRBJ2-1 TRBV11-3 ASSLWGSNNEQF
many TRBJ2-1 TRBV5-6 ASSLGTGYNEQF
- TRBJ2-7 TRBV5-5 ASMGSYEQY
many TRBJ1-1 TRBV10-3 AIRDSFNTEAF
few TRBJ1-2 TRBV2 ASSETSIGDTNYGYT
- TRBJ2-7 TRBV7-6 ASSLPPPSFEQY
many TRBJ2-7 TRBV7-8 ASSLYGQGTYEQY
many TRBJ1-1 TRBV4-2 ASSRSVGTGGKYTEAF
- TRBJ1-1 TRBV9 ASSVGRDGGGFTEAF
few TRBJ2-6 TRBV29-1 SVTGVVANVLT
once TRBJ1-4 TRBV7-9 ASSLAGQGIGEKLF
few TRBJ2-3 TRBV20-1 SASRGGQTDTQY
many TRBJ2-7 TRBV7-8 ASSLAAGLQY
few TRBJ2-7 TRBV7-9 ASSLSTGLTYEQY
many TRBJ2-2 TRBV7-2 ASSLNHHRGNTGELF
- TRBJ1-5 TRBV6-5 ASSAGWGNQPQH
few TRBJ1-1 TRBV19 ASSRFSEVRNTEAF
- TRBJ2-7 TRBV7-9 ASSRAGGLHEQY
few TRBJ2-5 TRBV6-5 ASSYSDGVGETQY
- TRBJ2-2 TRBV7-6 ASSSSIVRTGPNTGELF
- TRBJ1-1 TRBV27 ASCSGGNTEAF
- TRBJ2-7 TRBV6-2/TRBV6-3 ASSTVYTTQRRNEQY
few TRBJ1-2 TRBV6-2/TRBV6-3 ASSYSILPGAYGYT
- TRBJ2-6 TRBV9 ASSADPRRSGANVLT
few TRBJ2-3 TRBV7-4 ASTEKERDTQY
- TRBJ1-1 TRBV20-1 SAGGTGGENTEAF
- TRBJ2-7 TRBV3-1 ASSQGLISYEQY
few TRBJ2-7 TRBV7-2 ASSLETGLEQY
few TRBJ1-1 TRBV18 ASSSTGGGGREAF
many TRBJ1-4 TRBV4-1 ASSPWDGTNEKLF